A selection of T cell receptor beta chains follows, all from one sample in a study of T-cell reconstitution after alpha-beta-depleted transplantation in children. TCRdb re-called the PCR reads with MiXCR, one entry per CDR3 protein. In the table there are some 200,000 distinct CDR3 sequences, about 8.2% of which are singletons. The sequencing used PBMCs, mostly from graft donor cells, collected 360 days after TCRalphabeta/CD19-depleted stem cell transplant. All receptors come from a male patient aged 2 to 10 who had a stem cell transplant for acute myeloid leukemia, so the T cells may come from the graft donor. Each CDR3 is given with its conserved first and last residue. A D gene is named only where the DNA matches it firmly. Clone size is given for some rows only: seen once, a few or many times, or a class if the clone is expanded.

>TRBV5-1|few|TRBJ1-1|TRBD1
CASRQGQSNTEAFF
TGCGCCAGCCGGCAGGGACAGTCGAACACTGAAGCTTTCTTT
>TRBV20-1|many|TRBJ2-5|TRBD2
CSATPAGVLETQYF
TGCAGTGCCACCCCCGCGGGAGTTTTGGAGACCCAGTACTTC
>TRBV20-1|many|TRBJ2-7|TRBD2
CSARPGGAEQYF
TGCAGTGCTAGACCCGGGGGGGCCGAGCAGTACTTC
>TRBV7-2|NA|TRBJ2-2|TRBD2
CASSPVLAEPRTGELFF
TGTGCCAGCAGCCCTGTGCTAGCGGAGCCGAGGACCGGGGAGCTGTTTTTT
>TRBV5-1|many|TRBJ1-2|NA
CASSLVEMDYGYTF
TGCGCCAGCAGCTTGGTGGAGATGGACTATGGCTACACCTTC
>TRBV12-3/TRBV12-4|NA|TRBJ2-2|NA
CASSLVPPPGELFF
TGTGCCAGCAGTTTAGTACCTCCCCCCGGGGAGCTGTTTTTT
>TRBV12-3/TRBV12-4|few|TRBJ2-1|TRBD2
CASSFRTSGSWEQFF
TGTGCCAGCAGTTTTAGGACTAGCGGGAGTTGGGAGCAGTTCTTC
>TRBV12-3/TRBV12-4|NA|TRBJ2-3|TRBD2
CASRRTRGASTDTQYF
TGTGCCAGCAGACGGACTAGGGGAGCCAGCACAGATACGCAGTATTTT
>TRBV18|NA|TRBJ1-4|NA
CASSPSSTNEKLFF
TGTGCCAGCTCACCAAGCTCAACTAATGAAAAACTGTTTTTT
>TRBV9|few|TRBJ1-2|NA
CASSVVETGLYTGYTF
TGTGCCAGCAGCGTAGTCGAGACAGGCCTATATACTGGCTACACCTTC
>TRBV5-1|few|TRBJ2-1|TRBD1
CASRPGQGRMWNEQFF
TGCGCCAGCAGGCCTGGACAGGGAAGAATGTGGAATGAGCAGTTCTTC
>TRBV20-1|few|TRBJ2-5|TRBD2
CSARDYSGSQETQYF
TGCAGTGCTAGAGACTATAGCGGGAGCCAAGAGACCCAGTACTTC
>TRBV20-1|few|TRBJ2-3|TRBD2
CSARDFSGADTQYF
TGCAGTGCTAGAGATTTTAGCGGGGCTGATACGCAGTATTTT
>TRBV7-3|many|TRBJ2-3|NA
CASSSLVPTQYF
TGTGCCAGCAGCTCACTCGTCCCAACGCAGTATTTT
>TRBV29-1|many|TRBJ1-2|NA
CSVDWQGLYGYTF
TGCAGCGTTGATTGGCAGGGACTCTATGGCTACACCTTC
>TRBV10-3|many|TRBJ2-5|NA
CAIKANQETQYF
TGTGCCATCAAAGCGAACCAAGAGACCCAGTACTTC
>TRBV2|many|TRBJ2-4|TRBD2
CASSTGGLGIQYF
TGTGCCAGCAGCACCGGGGGGTTGGGCATTCAGTACTTC
>TRBV12-3/TRBV12-4|NA|TRBJ2-2|NA
CASSPPTNTGELFF
TGTGCCAGCAGCCCGCCTACCAACACCGGGGAGCTGTTTTTT
>TRBV19|few|TRBJ2-1|TRBD2
CASSIASSGRYEQFF
TGTGCCAGTAGTATCGCGTCTAGCGGGAGATATGAGCAGTTCTTC
>TRBV5-1|NA|TRBJ1-1|TRBD1
CASSYRQGDTEAFF
TGCGCCAGCAGCTACCGACAGGGGGACACTGAAGCTTTCTTT
>TRBV10-3|many|TRBJ1-1|NA
CAISRSRGTEAFF
TGTGCCATCAGCCGATCGAGGGGCACTGAAGCTTTCTTT
>TRBV12-3/TRBV12-4|NA|TRBJ2-4|NA
CASSSAKNIQYF
TGTGCCAGCAGTTCCGCCAAAAACATTCAGTACTTC
>TRBV30|NA|TRBJ2-1|NA
CAWTRDFNEQFF
TGTGCCTGGACTAGGGACTTCAATGAGCAGTTCTTC
>TRBV20-1|many|TRBJ2-3|NA
CSVEGGSTDTQYF
TGCAGTGTGGAGGGCGGGAGCACAGATACGCAGTATTTT
>TRBV7-6|few|TRBJ2-1|NA
CASSLGRAYPEQFF
TGTGCCAGCAGCTTGGGCAGGGCATACCCGGAGCAGTTCTTC
>TRBV20-1|many|TRBJ1-1|NA
CSVGRRTNTEAFF
TGCAGTGTGGGGAGACGGACGAACACTGAAGCTTTCTTT